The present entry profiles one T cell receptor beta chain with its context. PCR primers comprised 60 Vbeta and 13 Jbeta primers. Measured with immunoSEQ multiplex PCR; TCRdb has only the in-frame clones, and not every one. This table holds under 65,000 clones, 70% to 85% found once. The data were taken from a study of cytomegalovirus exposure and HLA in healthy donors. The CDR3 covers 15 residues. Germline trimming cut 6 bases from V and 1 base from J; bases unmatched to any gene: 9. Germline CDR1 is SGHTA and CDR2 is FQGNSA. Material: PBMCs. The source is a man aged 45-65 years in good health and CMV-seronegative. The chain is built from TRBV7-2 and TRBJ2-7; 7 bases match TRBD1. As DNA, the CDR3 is TGTGCCAGCAGTCTAAAGGGGGCGGAGTCCTACGAGCAGTACTTC. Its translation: CASSLKGAESYEQYF.